This TCR beta chain was observed in a study of cytomegalovirus exposure and HLA in healthy donors. Study-wide results and caveats: Reports indicate that TCR beta sequences accurately predicted the HLA-A and HLA-B alleles of most subjects.

The primer mix had 60 Vbeta and 13 Jbeta primers. This table comes from immunoSEQ multiplex PCR, and its TCRdb copy is limited to in-frame clones, with some not included. The sample has approximately 160,000 clones, around four fifths seen once. A note on this clone: Its antigen is undetermined.

This CDR3 has 15 residues. Germline CDR1 is PRHDT and CDR2 is FYEKMQ (reference sequence). The ends lost 0 bases at V and 5 bases at J; junction bases unmatched: 4. The rearrangement joins TRBV13 to TRBJ2-1; 7 nucleotides agree with TRBD2. This TCR was sampled from a woman younger than 30 in good health and CMV-seronegative. Sequencing used PBMCs. The CDR3 here is CASSLGLAANNEQFF. In DNA, the CDR3 is TGTGCCAGCAGCTTAGGGCTAGCGGCCAACAATGAGCAGTTCTTC. Variable domain in full (rest from reference TRBV13 and TRBJ2-1): AAGVIQSPRHLIKEKRETATLKCYPIPRHDTVYWYQQGPGQDPQFLISFYEKMQSDKGSIPDRFSAQQFSDYHSELNMSSLELGDSALYFCASSLGLAANNEQFFGPGTRLTVL.